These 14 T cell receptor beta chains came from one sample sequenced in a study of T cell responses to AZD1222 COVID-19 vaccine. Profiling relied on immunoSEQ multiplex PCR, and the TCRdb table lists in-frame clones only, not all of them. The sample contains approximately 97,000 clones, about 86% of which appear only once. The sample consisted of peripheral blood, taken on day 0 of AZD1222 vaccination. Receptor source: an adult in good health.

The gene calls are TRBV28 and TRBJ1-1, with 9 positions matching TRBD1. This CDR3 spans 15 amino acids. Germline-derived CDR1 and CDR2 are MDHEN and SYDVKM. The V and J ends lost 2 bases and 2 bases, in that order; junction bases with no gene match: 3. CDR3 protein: CASSLGQGINTEAFF. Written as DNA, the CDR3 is TGTGCCAGCAGTTTAGGACAGGGGATAAACACTGAAGCTTTCTTT.

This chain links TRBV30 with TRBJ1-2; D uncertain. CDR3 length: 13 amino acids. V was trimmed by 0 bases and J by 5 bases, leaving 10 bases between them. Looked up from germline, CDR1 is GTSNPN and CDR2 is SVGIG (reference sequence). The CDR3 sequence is CAWSVPAGYGYTF. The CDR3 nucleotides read TGTGCCTGGAGTGTACCCGCGGGGTATGGCTACACCTTC.

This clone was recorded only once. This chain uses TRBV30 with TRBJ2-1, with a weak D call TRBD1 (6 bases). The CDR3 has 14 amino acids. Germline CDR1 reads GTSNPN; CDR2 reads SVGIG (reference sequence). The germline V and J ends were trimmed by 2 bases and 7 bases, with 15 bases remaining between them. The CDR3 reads CAWSLGQHGNEQFF. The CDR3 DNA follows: TGTGCCTGGAGTCTCGGACAGCATGGAAATGAGCAGTTCTTC.

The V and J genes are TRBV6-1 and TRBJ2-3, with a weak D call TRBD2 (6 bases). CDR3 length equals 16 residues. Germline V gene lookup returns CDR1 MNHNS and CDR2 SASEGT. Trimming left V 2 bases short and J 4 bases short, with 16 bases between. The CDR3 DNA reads TGTGCCAGCAGTGAAAGGCACCGGGGGTGGCCAGATACGCAGTATTTT. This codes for CASSERHRGWPDTQYF.

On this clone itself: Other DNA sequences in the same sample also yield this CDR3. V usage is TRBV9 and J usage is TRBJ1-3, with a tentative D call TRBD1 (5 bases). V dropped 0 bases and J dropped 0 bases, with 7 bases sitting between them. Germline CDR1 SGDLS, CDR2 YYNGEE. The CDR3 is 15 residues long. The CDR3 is CASSVGGGSGNTIYF. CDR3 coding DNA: TGTGCCAGCAGCGTAGGGGGCGGCTCTGGAAACACCATATATTTT.

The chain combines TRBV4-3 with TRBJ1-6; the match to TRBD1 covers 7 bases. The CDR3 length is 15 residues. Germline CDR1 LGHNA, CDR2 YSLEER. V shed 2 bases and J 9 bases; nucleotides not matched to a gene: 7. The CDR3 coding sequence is TGCGCCAGCAGCCAACGGGACAGCGGGAGTTCACCCCTCCACTTT. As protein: CASSQRDSGSSPLHF.

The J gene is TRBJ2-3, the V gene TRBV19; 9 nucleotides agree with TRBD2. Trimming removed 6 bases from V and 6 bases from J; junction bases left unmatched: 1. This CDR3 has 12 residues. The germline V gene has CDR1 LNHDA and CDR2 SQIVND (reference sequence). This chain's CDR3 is CASRLAGDTQYF. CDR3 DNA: TGTGCCAGTAGGCTAGCGGGGGATACGCAGTATTTT.

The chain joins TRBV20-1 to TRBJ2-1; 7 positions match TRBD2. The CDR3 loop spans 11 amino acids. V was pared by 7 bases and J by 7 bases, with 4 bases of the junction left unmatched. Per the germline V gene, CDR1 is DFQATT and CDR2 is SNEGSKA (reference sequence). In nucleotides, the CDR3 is TGCAGTGGGGAGGGCCGAAATGAGCAGTTCTTC. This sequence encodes CSGEGRNEQFF.

The CDR3 here is CATRPPGQGDEQYF. CDR3 DNA: TGTGCCACCCGGCCCCCAGGACAGGGAGACGAGCAGTACTTC. The genes are TRBV19 and TRBJ2-7; 8 bases are shared with TRBD1. CDR3 length: 14 residues. V trimming: 10 bases; J trimming: 5 bases; junction bases outside the gene matches: 13. Germline CDR1 reads LNHDA; CDR2 reads SQIVND (reference sequence).

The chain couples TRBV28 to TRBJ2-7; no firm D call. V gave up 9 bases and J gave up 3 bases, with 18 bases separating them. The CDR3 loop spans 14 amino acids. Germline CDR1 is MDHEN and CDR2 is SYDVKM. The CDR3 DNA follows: TGTGCCAGTCGACCACCAGCACCCCTCTACGAGCAGTACTTC. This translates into CASRPPAPLYEQYF.

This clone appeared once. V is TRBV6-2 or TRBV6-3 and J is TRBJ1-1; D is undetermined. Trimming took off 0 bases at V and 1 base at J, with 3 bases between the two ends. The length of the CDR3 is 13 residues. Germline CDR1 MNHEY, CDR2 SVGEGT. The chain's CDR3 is CASSYSSNTEAFF. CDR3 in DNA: TGTGCCAGCAGTTACTCCTCGAACACTGAAGCTTTCTTT.

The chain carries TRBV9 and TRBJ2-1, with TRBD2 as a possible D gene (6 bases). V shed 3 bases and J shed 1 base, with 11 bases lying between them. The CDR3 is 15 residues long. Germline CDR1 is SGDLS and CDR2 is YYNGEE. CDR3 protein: CASSAGTGSYNEQFF. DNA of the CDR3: TGTGCCAGCAGCGCAGGGACTGGTTCCTACAATGAGCAGTTCTTC.

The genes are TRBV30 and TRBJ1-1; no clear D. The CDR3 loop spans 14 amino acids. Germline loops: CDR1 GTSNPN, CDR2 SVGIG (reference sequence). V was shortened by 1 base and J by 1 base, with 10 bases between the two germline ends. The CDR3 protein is CAWSGTKANTEAFF. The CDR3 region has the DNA TGTGCCTGGAGTGGCACAAAAGCGAACACTGAAGCTTTCTTT.

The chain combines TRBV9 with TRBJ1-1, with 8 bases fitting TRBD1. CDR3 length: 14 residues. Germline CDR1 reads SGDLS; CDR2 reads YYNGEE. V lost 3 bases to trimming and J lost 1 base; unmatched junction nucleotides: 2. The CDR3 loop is CASSATGGNTEAFF. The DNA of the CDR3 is TGTGCCAGCAGCGCCACAGGGGGGAACACTGAAGCTTTCTTT.